The 27 T cell receptor beta chains listed next were all sequenced from one sample in a study of cytomegalovirus exposure and HLA in healthy donors. PCR used 60 Vbeta primers and 13 Jbeta primers. Here immunoSEQ multiplex PCR was the method, and the copy in TCRdb shows in-frame clones only, minus some. This sample carries some 93,000 clones, roughly a tenth of them seen once, and the ten largest clones take around 5%. The sample consisted of PBMCs. The source is a man aged 45-60 years in good health and CMV-seropositive.

This clone was found a few times. This chain connects TRBV5-1 to TRBJ2-1; 7 positions match TRBD2. Losses at the gene ends were 4 bases for V and 8 bases for J; bases not matched to a gene: 9. Germline assignment: CDR1 SGHRS and CDR2 YFSETQ. This CDR3 contains 14 residues. The CDR3 reads CASSGGEGQDEQFF. CDR3 bases: TGCGCCAGCAGCGGGGGGGAGGGCCAAGATGAGCAGTTCTTC.

This clone has just a few counts. This chain joins TRBV6-6 and TRBJ1-3; perhaps TRBD1 as D (5 bases). CDR1 MNHNY and CDR2 SVGAGI come from the germline V gene (reference sequence). V was shortened by 0 bases and J by 4 bases, with 7 bases between the two germline ends. The CDR3 is 14 amino acids. The chain's CDR3 is CASSYSRGGNTIYF. CDR3 DNA sequence: TGTGCCAGCAGTTACTCACGGGGGGGAAACACCATATATTTT.

This clone was found a few times. This rearrangement joins TRBV4-1 to TRBJ1-3; maybe TRBD1 (6 bases). CDR1 and CDR2 from the germline V gene are MGHRA and YSYEKL. V lost 0 bases, J lost 1 base, and 13 bases lay in between. This CDR3 spans 17 amino acids. CDR3 in amino acids: CASSQDEGGRSGNTIYF. The CDR3 DNA sequence: TGCGCCAGCAGCCAAGATGAAGGGGGTCGGTCTGGAAACACCATATATTTT.

This clone was detected only a few times. V usage is TRBV14 and J usage is TRBJ2-2; perhaps TRBD2 as D (5 bases). Trimming cost V 4 bases and J 1 base, with 7 bases left between them. The V gene's germline CDR1 is SGHDN and CDR2 FVKESK. This CDR3 has 14 amino acids. CDR3 amino acids: CASSPGLNTGELFF. CDR3 nucleotide sequence: TGTGCCAGCAGCCCAGGACTGAACACCGGGGAGCTGTTTTTT.

This chain uses TRBV9 with TRBJ2-2, with D possibly TRBD1 on 7 matching bases. The CDR3 contains 17 residues. The V and J ends lost 2 bases and 5 bases respectively, with 19 bases between them. CDR1 is SGDLS, CDR2 YYNGEE, per germline. The CDR3 DNA follows: TGTGCCAGCAGCGTGCGGGACAGCCGGTATGGAACCGGGGAGCTGTTTTTT. Protein sequence: CASSVRDSRYGTGELFF.

The rearrangement joins TRBV27 to TRBJ2-7, with D possibly being TRBD1 (6 bases). Trimming took off 4 bases at V and 1 base at J, with 11 bases between the two ends. This CDR3 spans 14 amino acids. Germline V gene data show CDR1 as MNHEY and CDR2 as SMNVEV (reference sequence). As DNA, the CDR3 is TGTGCCAGCAGTTCGTGGGACACTTCCTACGAGCAGTACTTC. Amino acids: CASSSWDTSYEQYF.

In nucleotides, the CDR3 is TGTGCCTGGAGGAGGACAGGCCAAGAGACCCAGTACTTC. Protein sequence: CAWRRTGQETQYF. The chain recombines TRBV30 with TRBJ2-5; 7 nucleotides line up with TRBD1. CDR1 and CDR2 from the germline V gene are GTSNPN and SVGIG (reference sequence). Trimming took 3 bases from V and 1 from J; bases not matched to a gene: 2. There are 13 residues in the CDR3.

The chain is built from TRBV5-1 and TRBJ2-1; 9 bases align to TRBD1. Germline V lookup: CDR1 SGHRS, CDR2 YFSETQ. The CDR3 length is 16 residues. J gave up 2 bases and V 0 bases, and 3 bases lay outside the gene matches. This CDR3 reads CASSLEQGATYNEQFF. Here the CDR3 DNA reads TGCGCCAGCAGCTTGGAACAGGGGGCCACCTACAATGAGCAGTTCTTC.

The chain is built from TRBV28 and TRBJ1-4, with D possibly being TRBD1 (5 bases). Looked up from germline, CDR1 is MDHEN and CDR2 is SYDVKM. Trimming removed 3 bases at V and 7 bases at J, with 15 bases between. The CDR3 covers 15 residues. CDR3 region: CASSFMGLRGEKLFF. CDR3 coding DNA: TGTGCCAGCAGTTTCATGGGATTAAGGGGTGAAAAACTGTTTTTT.

The table lists this clone with a few counts. V is TRBV5-6 and J is TRBJ2-7; maybe TRBD2 (6 bases). Germline V gene lookup returns CDR1 SGHDT and CDR2 YYEEEE. The CDR3 spans 15 residues. Trimming removed 1 base at V and 0 bases at J, with 11 bases between. The CDR3 DNA reads as TGTGCCAGCAGCTTGACGTGGGACTTCTCCTACGAGCAGTACTTC. It is translated as CASSLTWDFSYEQYF.

The chain employs TRBV6-1 and TRBJ2-7, with D unclear. This CDR3 has 15 residues. Trimming pared 7 bases from V and 2 bases from J, leaving 18 bases between. Looked up from germline, CDR1 is MNHNS and CDR2 is SASEGT. DNA for the CDR3: TGTGCCAGCACCGACCAGATAGGTGAGGCCTACGAGCAGTACTTC. It encodes CASTDQIGEAYEQYF.

In its sample, this clone was seen a few times. The chain combines TRBV5-1 with TRBJ2-7; TRBD2 is a possible D gene (6 bases). CDR1 is SGHRS, CDR2 YFSETQ, per germline. The CDR3 runs to 14 residues. Trimming removed 2 bases from V and 2 bases from J, with 11 bases in between. Here the CDR3 reads CASSFATRPYEQYF. DNA for the CDR3: TGCGCCAGCAGCTTTGCGACTAGACCCTACGAGCAGTACTTC.

This clone turned up a few times. The chain carries TRBV15 and TRBJ2-3, with D maybe TRBD2 (6 bases). The germline CDR1 and CDR2 sequences are LNHNV and YYDKDF (reference sequence). V lost 8 bases and J 1 base, leaving 16 bases between the germline ends. There are 15 residues in the CDR3. Here the CDR3 reads CATAGVRLGTDTQYF. The CDR3 DNA reads as TGTGCCACCGCTGGAGTCAGACTAGGCACAGATACGCAGTATTTT. Full variable domain (missing parts from reference TRBV15 and TRBJ2-3): DAMVIQNPRYQVTQFGKPVTLSCSQTLNHNVMYWYQQKSSQAPKLLFHYYDKDFNNEADTPDNFQSRRPNTSFCFLDIRSPGLGDTAMYLCATAGVRLGTDTQYFGPGTRLTVL.

This chain joins TRBV28 and TRBJ1-2; 11 bases agree with TRBD1. CDR1 and CDR2 from the germline V gene are MDHEN and SYDVKM. This CDR3 contains 18 residues. After removal of 6 bases from V and 7 bases from J, the junction contained 19 bases not matched to a gene. The CDR3 loop reads CASRPRTGGGFFSLGYTF. CDR3 DNA sequence: TGTGCCAGCAGACCAAGGACAGGGGGCGGGTTTTTTTCTCTTGGCTACACCTTC.

This clone was seen a few times. The chain recombines TRBV30 with TRBJ2-7, with 7 positions matching TRBD1. Per the germline V gene, CDR1 is GTSNPN and CDR2 is SVGIG (reference sequence). With 3 bases clipped from V and 3 bases from J, the junction kept 14 bases outside the gene matches. The CDR3 runs 16 residues. In DNA, the CDR3 is TGTGCCTGGAGGCTACCCTATGCCGGACAGGACTACGAGCAGTACTTC. This sequence encodes CAWRLPYAGQDYEQYF.

This clone appeared many times. V gene TRBV9 combines with J gene TRBJ1-2; D not resolved. The CDR3 sequence is 15 residues long. The V gene's germline CDR1 is SGDLS and CDR2 YYNGEE. The V end lost 2 bases, the J end lost 2 bases, and 13 bases lay between the germline ends. CDR3 sequence reads: CASSVDAGGNYGYTF. The CDR3 nucleotides are TGTGCCAGCAGCGTGGATGCAGGAGGGAACTATGGCTACACCTTC.

The chain has TRBV10-3 and TRBJ2-5, with a possible D match to TRBD1 (6 bases). Germline V gene lookup returns CDR1 ENHRY and CDR2 SYGVKD. CDR3 length: 16 amino acids. The V end was cut by 3 bases, the J end by 3 bases, with 17 bases between. Written as DNA, the CDR3 is TGTGCCATCAGTGAAATAGGGCAGGGGTTGGAAGAGACCCAGTACTTC. Protein: CAISEIGQGLEETQYF.

The V call is TRBV28, the J call TRBJ2-5; 7 bases are a match to TRBD1. J gave up 0 bases and V 2 bases, and 9 bases lay outside the gene matches. Germline-derived CDR1 and CDR2 are MDHEN and SYDVKM. The CDR3 extends over 17 amino acids. CDR3 region: CASSLPRTGPYQETQYF. In DNA, the CDR3 is TGTGCCAGCAGTTTACCCAGGACAGGCCCGTACCAAGAGACCCAGTACTTC.

The J gene is TRBJ1-2, the V gene TRBV2, with 9 bases matching TRBD1. CDR1 is SNHLY, CDR2 FYNNEI, per germline. The ends lost 2 bases at V and 5 bases at J; junction bases unmatched: 9. CDR3 length equals 16 residues. The CDR3 here is CASSEQATGGGYGYTF. The CDR3 bases are TGTGCCAGCAGTGAACAGGCGACAGGGGGAGGTTATGGCTACACCTTC.

The J gene is TRBJ1-4, the V gene TRBV2; D may be TRBD1 (5 bases). This CDR3 has 13 amino acids. Germline CDR1 is SNHLY and CDR2 is FYNNEI. The V gene lost 6 bases and the J gene lost 10 bases, with 15 bases spanning the gap. CDR3 in amino acids: CASRETGVGKLFF. Written as DNA, the CDR3 is TGTGCCAGCAGGGAAACGGGGGTCGGAAAACTGTTTTTT.

The sample holds a few counts of this clone. The chain uses TRBV5-8 and TRBJ2-7; TRBD1 might be the D (6 bases). This CDR3 contains 15 residues. Per the germline V gene, CDR1 is SGHTS and CDR2 is YDEGEE. The V and J ends lost 0 bases and 4 bases respectively, with 14 bases between them. The CDR3 DNA reads TGTGCCAGCAGCTTGGCCGGGACAAAAGAATACGAGCAGTACTTC. Translated, it gives CASSLAGTKEYEQYF.

This clone has more than one count but fewer than ten. Germline and junction disagree at one end, which may indicate a read error. The genes are TRBV2 and TRBJ1-5; 10 nucleotides match TRBD1. The CDR3 sequence is 16 residues long. Looked up from germline, CDR1 is SNHLY and CDR2 is FYNNEI. In DNA, the CDR3 is TGTGACAGCAGTGAAAGGAGGGACAGGGGCAATCAGCCCAAGCATTTC. It yields the protein CDSSERRDRGNQPKHF.

The J gene is TRBJ2-5, the V gene TRBV11-1, with TRBD2 as a possible D gene (5 bases). Germline V CDR1 and CDR2: SGHAT, FQDESV (reference sequence). CDR3 length: 14 amino acids. Trimming pared 3 bases from V and 0 bases from J, leaving 8 bases between. The CDR3 spells CASSFSGYQETQYF. CDR3 in DNA: TGTGCCAGCAGCTTCAGCGGTTACCAAGAGACCCAGTACTTC.

This clone appeared many times. This CDR3 reads CASSRTGDTEAFF. CDR3 in DNA: TGCGCCAGCAGTAGGACAGGGGACACTGAAGCTTTCTTT. The chain has TRBV10-2 and TRBJ1-1, with 9 positions matching TRBD1. From germline, CDR1 is WSHSY and CDR2 SAAADI. V shed 5 bases, J shed 3 bases, and the junction held 1 base outside the gene matches. The CDR3 covers 13 residues.

The chain couples TRBV5-8 to TRBJ2-1; 8 nucleotides line up with TRBD2. V shed 0 bases, J shed 5 bases, and the junction held 4 bases outside the gene matches. Germline V CDR1 and CDR2: SGHTS, YDEGEE. The CDR3 has 15 amino acids. The chain's CDR3 is CASSLEGTRDNEQFF. The CDR3 DNA sequence: TGTGCCAGCAGCTTGGAAGGGACTAGGGACAATGAGCAGTTCTTC.

V and J are TRBV29-1 and TRBJ1-4; 12 bases are shared with TRBD1. CDR3 size: 15 residues. The germline CDR1 and CDR2 sequences are SQVTM and ANQGSEA. The ends lost 5 bases at V and 8 bases at J; junction bases unmatched: 9. CDR3 region: CSVFPSGTGGEKLFF. For the CDR3, the DNA is TGCAGCGTTTTTCCTTCCGGGACAGGGGGCGAAAAACTGTTTTTT.

The V call is TRBV6-1, the J call TRBJ2-3; maybe TRBD2 (5 bases). CDR3 length: 15 amino acids. Trimming cost V 8 bases and J 5 bases, with 20 bases left between them. The germline gives CDR1 MNHNS, CDR2 SASEGT. CDR3 coding DNA: TGTGCCAGCGCTCGTGGAGGAGTCACGGGAGATACGCAGTATTTT. It specifies CASARGGVTGDTQYF.